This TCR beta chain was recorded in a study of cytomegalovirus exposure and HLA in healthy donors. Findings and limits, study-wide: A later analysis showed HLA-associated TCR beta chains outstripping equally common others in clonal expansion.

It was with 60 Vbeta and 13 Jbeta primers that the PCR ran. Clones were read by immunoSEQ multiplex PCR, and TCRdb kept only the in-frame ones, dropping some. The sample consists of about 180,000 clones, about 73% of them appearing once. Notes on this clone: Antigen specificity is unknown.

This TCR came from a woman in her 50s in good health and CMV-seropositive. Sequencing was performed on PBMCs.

CDR3 sequence (DNA): TGCGCCAGCAGCGTGGGACAGTCTGGAAACACCATATATTTT. It encodes CASSVGQSGNTIYF. The chain links TRBV5-1 to TRBJ1-3; 7 bases are a match to TRBD1. Germline V gene sequence: CDR1 SGHRS, CDR2 YFSETQ. The CDR3 extends over 14 amino acids. V was pared by 4 bases and J by 1 base, with 2 bases of the junction left unmatched.